Presented here are 20 T cell receptor beta chains from one specimen sequenced in a study of shared clonotypes between healthy human individuals. Assay: immunoSEQ multiplex PCR; the TCRdb copy retains only in-frame clones and omits some. The sample records 1.5 million to 2.5 million clones, about 95% being singletons. Naive CD8 cells comprised CD45RO-negative, CCR7-positively selected cells, excluding terminally differentiated effector memory CD45RA+ cells. The sequenced sample was naive CD8+ T cells sorted from blood. These receptors all come from a man younger than 35 in good health.

For this clone: The junction departs from the called germline gene at one end, perhaps through a read error. This CDR3 is CASSPRGAVF. CDR3 DNA: TGTGCCAGCAGCCCTCGTGGGGCAGTCTTC. This chain links TRBV5-8 with TRBJ1-2; D may be TRBD1 (5 bases). This CDR3 spans 10 amino acids. Germline lookup yields CDR1 SGHTS and CDR2 YDEGEE.

With respect to this clone: Other DNA sequences within the sample encode an identical CDR3. The chain couples TRBV27 to TRBJ2-1, with 7 bases identical to TRBD1. The CDR3 spans 13 residues. Germline V gene lookup returns CDR1 MNHEY and CDR2 SMNVEV (reference sequence). V was pared by 5 bases and J by 5 bases, with 3 bases of the junction left unmatched. In DNA form, the CDR3 reads TGTGCCAGCAGTCCCGGGACAGACAATGAGCAGTTCTTC. Protein: CASSPGTDNEQFF.

This rearrangement joins TRBV27 to TRBJ2-5, with D perhaps TRBD1 (6 bases). The CDR3 has 15 residues. The V and J ends lost 2 bases and 1 base respectively, with 11 bases between them. Germline-derived CDR1 and CDR2 are MNHEY and SMNVEV (reference sequence). The CDR3 is CASSLTTGFQETQYF. The CDR3 DNA sequence: TGTGCCAGCAGTTTAACTACAGGGTTCCAAGAGACCCAGTACTTC.

The chain has TRBV9 and TRBJ2-3; D not certain. Trimming took off 3 bases at V and 5 bases at J, with 10 bases between the two ends. Germline-derived CDR1 and CDR2 are SGDLS and YYNGEE. The CDR3 runs to 13 residues. DNA of the CDR3: TGTGCCAGCAGCGGGTACAGCCTAGATACGCAGTATTTT. It encodes CASSGYSLDTQYF.

This chain uses TRBV29-1 with TRBJ2-7, with TRBD1 as a possible D gene (6 bases). V lost 1 base and J 3 bases, leaving 10 bases between the germline ends. The CDR3 runs 13 residues. CDR1 and CDR2 from the germline V gene are SQVTM and ANQGSEA. CDR3 DNA: TGCAGCGTTGAAGGGGACAACTTCTACGAGCAGTACTTC. Translating gives CSVEGDNFYEQYF.

The chain uses TRBV28 and TRBJ2-7; the match to TRBD1 covers 7 bases. The CDR3 has 13 residues. Germline assignment: CDR1 MDHEN and CDR2 SYDVKM. Trimming cost V 6 bases and J 1 base; bases outside gene matches: 3. CDR3 coding DNA: TGTGCCAGCAGGCCGACAGGGTCCTACGAGCAGTACTTC. This encodes CASRPTGSYEQYF.

Points on this clone: The same CDR3 also results from other DNA sequences found in this sample. V usage is TRBV5-6 and J usage is TRBJ1-1; D possibly corresponds to TRBD1 (5 bases). With 2 bases removed from V and 4 bases from J, the gap between germline ends came to 15 bases. The CDR3 extends over 15 amino acids. CDR1 SGHDT and CDR2 YYEEEE come from the germline V gene. The CDR3 here is CASSLGQGWGTEAFF. Here the CDR3 DNA reads TGTGCCAGCAGCTTAGGGCAGGGTTGGGGCACTGAAGCTTTCTTT.

This sequence joins TRBV6-6 and TRBJ1-1; 8 bases agree with TRBD1. With 4 bases clipped from V and 11 bases from J, the junction kept 9 bases outside the gene matches. Germline values: CDR1 MNHNY, CDR2 SVGAGI (reference sequence). This CDR3 is built from 13 residues. This CDR3 is CASSSTGGYEAFF. The CDR3 DNA reads as TGTGCCAGCAGTTCTACAGGGGGTTATGAGGCTTTCTTT.

Regarding this clone: The junction differs from germline at one of its ends, possibly a read error. The chain combines TRBV7-9 with TRBJ1-5; D is unresolved. The CDR3 consists of 18 residues. Looked up from germline, CDR1 is SEHNR and CDR2 is FQNEAQ (reference sequence). The CDR3 is CASSLVLGESEVNPPQHF. Written as DNA, the CDR3 is TGTGCCAGCAGCTTAGTCCTGGGCGAGTCAGAAGTGAATCCGCCCCAGCATTTT.

Regarding this clone: The same CDR3 can be traced to other DNA sequences in this sample. The genes are TRBV5-6 and TRBJ1-2; maybe TRBD1 (6 bases). V lost 0 bases to trimming and J lost 0 bases, with 6 bases between them. Germline CDR1 reads SGHDT; CDR2 reads YYEEEE. The CDR3 is 14 residues long. The CDR3 loop reads CASSLGQANYGYTF. CDR3 DNA: TGTGCCAGCAGCTTGGGACAGGCTAACTATGGCTACACCTTC.

The chain employs TRBV29-1 and TRBJ2-7; D possibly corresponds to TRBD2 (6 bases). The CDR3 is made up of 13 amino acids. The V end was cut by 4 bases, the J end by 3 bases, with 13 bases between. In germline, CDR1 is SQVTM, CDR2 ANQGSEA. CDR3 sequence (DNA): TGCAGCGTTGTCGAGGGACTCGTCTACGAGCAGTACTTC. Translating gives CSVVEGLVYEQYF.

This chain links TRBV28 with TRBJ1-1; possibly TRBD1 for D (5 bases). Germline CDR1 is MDHEN and CDR2 is SYDVKM. Trimming stripped 2 bases from V and 11 bases from J, with 15 bases between. This CDR3 has 13 amino acids. As DNA, the CDR3 is TGTGCCAGCAGTTTAGACGCCGGGACGGAGGCTTTCTTT. It codes for CASSLDAGTEAFF.

This clone was detected once. The chain recombines TRBV11-2 with TRBJ2-1; 13 bases map to TRBD2. V shed 5 bases, J shed 2 bases, and the junction held 12 bases outside the gene matches. CDR3 length: 19 residues. Germline lookup yields CDR1 SGHAT and CDR2 FQNNGV. The CDR3 loop is CASSPEAGLAGVAYNEQFF. Written as DNA, the CDR3 is TGTGCCAGCAGCCCGGAGGCTGGACTAGCGGGAGTGGCCTACAATGAGCAGTTCTTC.

The count of this clone is one. The same CDR3 also results from other DNA sequences found in this sample. The rearrangement joins TRBV4-1 to TRBJ2-3; D might be TRBD1 (5 bases). Trimming took 1 base from V and 1 from J, leaving 9 bases between them. CDR3 length equals 15 residues. Germline-derived CDR1 and CDR2 are MGHRA and YSYEKL. The CDR3 DNA reads as TGCGCCAGCAGCCAAGGTCTAGGGGGCACAGATACGCAGTATTTT. It encodes CASSQGLGGTDTQYF.

This clone has only a few counts. The V call is TRBV6-5, the J call TRBJ1-6; D unclear. This CDR3 has 12 residues. V was cut by 8 bases and J by 6 bases, with 8 bases left in between. The germline CDR1 and CDR2 sequences are MNHEY and SVGAGI. The chain's CDR3 is CASSLVNSPLHF. In nucleotides, the CDR3 is TGTGCCAGCTCCTTGGTTAATTCACCCCTCCACTTT.

V gene TRBV29-1 combines with J gene TRBJ2-7, with a tentative D call TRBD2 (5 bases). Trimming removed 4 bases from V and 5 bases from J, with 12 bases in between. Germline assignment: CDR1 SQVTM and CDR2 ANQGSEA. The CDR3 has 12 residues. The CDR3 nucleotides are TGCAGCGTTGTTGTTAGCGTCGACGAGCAGTACTTC. Protein: CSVVVSVDEQYF.

In this sample, this clone turned up once. In DNA form, the CDR3 reads TGCGCCAGCAGCATCGAAAGCCCCTACGAGCAGTACTTC. Translated, it gives CASSIESPYEQYF. The chain joins TRBV5-1 to TRBJ2-7; D uncertain. The CDR3 totals 13 residues. The germline V gene encodes CDR1 SGHRS and CDR2 YFSETQ. The germline V and J ends were trimmed by 4 bases and 2 bases, with 10 bases remaining between them. Supplemented by reference TRBV5-1 and TRBJ2-7, the full variable domain reads KAGVTQTPRYLIKTRGQQVTLSCSPISGHRSVSWYQQTPGQGLQFLFEYFSETQRNKGNFPGRFSGRQFSNSRSEMNVSTLELGDSALYLCASSIESPYEQYFGPGTRLTVT.

The genes are TRBV2 and TRBJ2-7; 7 bases agree with TRBD2. Germline V gene data show CDR1 as SNHLY and CDR2 as FYNNEI. Trimming cost V 4 bases and J 6 bases; bases outside gene matches: 6. The CDR3 loop spans 13 amino acids. In nucleotides, the CDR3 is TGTGCCAGCAGTGCGGGGGGTCTGGGCGAGCAGTACTTC. Its translation is CASSAGGLGEQYF.

As to this clone: The identical CDR3 is also encoded by other nucleotide sequences in the sample. V usage is TRBV27 and J usage is TRBJ2-7; 11 nucleotides match TRBD1. Germline-derived CDR1 and CDR2 are MNHEY and SMNVEV (reference sequence). Trimming removed 5 bases from V and 1 base from J; junction bases left unmatched: 4. CDR3 length: 15 amino acids. Here the CDR3 reads CASSPGTGGSYEQYF. The CDR3 DNA follows: TGTGCCAGCAGTCCGGGGACAGGGGGGTCCTACGAGCAGTACTTC.

Of note for this clone: In the same sample, other DNA sequences code for this CDR3. The chain combines TRBV13 with TRBJ2-7; D ambiguous. From germline, CDR1 is PRHDT and CDR2 FYEKMQ (reference sequence). With 3 bases removed from V and 0 bases from J, the gap between germline ends came to 3 bases. The CDR3 covers 12 residues. The CDR3 loop is CASSLSSYEQYF. The CDR3 DNA follows: TGTGCCAGCAGCTTGTCCTCCTACGAGCAGTACTTC.